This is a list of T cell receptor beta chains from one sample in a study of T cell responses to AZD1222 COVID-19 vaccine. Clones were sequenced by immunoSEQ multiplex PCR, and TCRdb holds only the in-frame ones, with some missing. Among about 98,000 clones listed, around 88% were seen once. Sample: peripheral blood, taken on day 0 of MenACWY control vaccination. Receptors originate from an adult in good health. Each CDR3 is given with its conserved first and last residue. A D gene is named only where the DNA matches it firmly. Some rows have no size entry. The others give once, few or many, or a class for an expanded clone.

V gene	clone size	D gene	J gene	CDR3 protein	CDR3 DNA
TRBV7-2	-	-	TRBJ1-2	CASSLEQGVGYTF	TGTGCCAGCAGCTTAGAGCAGGGTGTCGGCTACACCTTC
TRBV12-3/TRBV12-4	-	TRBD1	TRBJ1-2	CASSPGQGYGYTF	TGTGCCAGCAGTCCCGGACAGGGCTATGGCTACACCTTC
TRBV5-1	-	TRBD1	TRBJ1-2	CASSSTGEHGYTF	TGCGCCAGCAGCTCGACAGGGGAACATGGCTACACCTTC
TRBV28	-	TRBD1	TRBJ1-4	CASSWGDRDNEKLFF	TGTGCCAGCAGTTGGGGGGACAGGGATAATGAAAAACTGTTTTTT
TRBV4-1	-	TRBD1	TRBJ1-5	CASSQEGGQGEDQPQHF	TGCGCCAGCAGCCAAGAGGGGGGACAGGGGGAGGATCAGCCCCAGCATTTT
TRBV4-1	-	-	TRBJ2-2	CASSPRGRQAATGELFF	TGCGCCAGCAGCCCAAGAGGACGGCAGGCAGCCACCGGGGAGCTGTTTTTT
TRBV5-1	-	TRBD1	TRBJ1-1	CASEGAGGNTEAFF	TGCGCCAGCGAAGGTGCAGGGGGGAACACTGAAGCTTTCTTT
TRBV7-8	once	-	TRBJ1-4	CASSLYEKLFF	TGTGCCAGCAGCTTATACGAAAAACTGTTTTTT
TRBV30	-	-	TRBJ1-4	CAWNGGRNEKLFF	TGTGCCTGGAACGGGGGCCGTAATGAAAAACTGTTTTTT
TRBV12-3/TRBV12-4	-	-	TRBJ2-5	CASSLWTEETQYF	TGTGCCAGCAGTTTATGGACGGAAGAGACCCAGTACTTC
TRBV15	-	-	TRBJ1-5	CATSREKRSNQPQHF	TGTGCCACCAGCAGAGAGAAGCGGAGCAATCAGCCCCAGCATTTT
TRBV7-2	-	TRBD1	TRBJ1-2	CASSLALTGGVFGYTF	TGTGCCAGCAGCCTTGCCCTAACAGGGGGCGTTTTTGGCTACACCTTC
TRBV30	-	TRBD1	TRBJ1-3	CAWTQQRQGSGNTIYF	TGTGCCTGGACCCAGCAACGACAGGGCTCCGGAAACACCATATATTTT
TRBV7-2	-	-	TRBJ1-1	CASSPGGKNTEAFF	TGTGCCAGCAGCCCGGGGGGGAAGAACACTGAAGCTTTCTTT
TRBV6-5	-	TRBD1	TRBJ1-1	CASRNRDRRSEAFF	TGTGCCAGCAGGAACCGGGACAGGAGATCTGAAGCTTTCTTT
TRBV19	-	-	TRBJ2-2	CASTLILGVRSGELFF	TGTGCCAGTACCCTGATTTTGGGGGTACGAAGCGGGGAGCTGTTTTTT
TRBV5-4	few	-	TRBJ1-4	CASSLEGLSEKLFF	TGTGCCAGCAGCTTGGAAGGGCTGAGTGAAAAACTGTTTTTT
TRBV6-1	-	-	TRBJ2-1	CASSEARQNEQFF	TGTGCCAGCAGTGAAGCGAGGCAGAATGAGCAGTTCTTC
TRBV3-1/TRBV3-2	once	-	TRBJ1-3	CASSQDVVSGNTIYF	TGTGCCAGCAGCCAAGATGTGGTCTCTGGAAACACCATATATTTT
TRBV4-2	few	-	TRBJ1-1	CASSQDNVVSAFF	TGTGCCAGCAGCCAAGATAACGTCGTTTCCGCTTTCTTT
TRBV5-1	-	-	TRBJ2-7	CASSVKLEGEYEQYF	TGCGCCAGCAGCGTAAAGCTAGAAGGGGAATACGAGCAGTACTTC
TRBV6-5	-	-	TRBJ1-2	CASSPGLVYGYTF	TGTGCCAGCAGTCCCGGACTGGTCTATGGCTACACCTTC
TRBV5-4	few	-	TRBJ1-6	CASSFGQIQNSPLHF	TGTGCCAGCAGCTTCGGACAGATTCAAAATTCACCCCTCCACTTT
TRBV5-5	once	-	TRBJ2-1	CASSPLQTYNEQFF	TGTGCCAGCAGCCCTCTTCAGACCTACAATGAGCAGTTCTTC
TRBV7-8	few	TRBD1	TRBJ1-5	CASSFGTVGNQPQHF	TGTGCCAGCAGCTTTGGGACAGTGGGCAATCAGCCCCAGCATTTT
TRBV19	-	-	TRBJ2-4	CASSINKGRGKNIQYF	TGTGCCAGTAGTATAAATAAGGGGAGAGGCAAAAACATTCAGTACTTC
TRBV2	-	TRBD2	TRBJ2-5	CASSERRLARGETQYF	TGTGCCAGCAGTGAAAGGAGACTAGCGCGGGGGGAGACCCAGTACTTC
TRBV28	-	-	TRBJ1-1	CASKFQGIWNTEAFF	TGTGCCAGTAAGTTTCAGGGGATATGGAACACTGAAGCTTTCTTT
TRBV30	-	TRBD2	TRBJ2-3	CAWSVTSGGTDTQYF	TGTGCCTGGAGTGTGACTAGCGGGGGAACAGATACGCAGTATTTT
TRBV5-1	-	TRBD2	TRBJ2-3	CASSLLAGTDTQYF	TGCGCCAGCAGCTTGCTAGCGGGGACAGATACGCAGTATTTT
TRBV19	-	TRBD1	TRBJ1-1	CASSITGAANENTEAFF	TGTGCCAGTAGTATCACAGGGGCCGCGAACGAGAACACTGAAGCTTTCTTT
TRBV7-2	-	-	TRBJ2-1	CASSPGQRNEQFF	TGTGCCAGCAGCCCCGGACAGCGCAATGAGCAGTTCTTC
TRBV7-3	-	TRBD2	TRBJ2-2	CASSPWGTSGAGELFF	TGTGCCAGCAGCCCATGGGGGACTAGCGGGGCCGGGGAGCTGTTTTTT
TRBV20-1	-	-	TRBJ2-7	CSAARSYEQYF	TGCAGTGCCGCCCGCTCCTACGAGCAGTACTTC
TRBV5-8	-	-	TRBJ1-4	CASSYQGSINEKLFF	TGTGCCAGCAGCTACCAGGGCTCCATTAATGAAAAACTGTTTTTT
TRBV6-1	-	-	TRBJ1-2	CASSEGSGKVGYTF	TGTGCCAGCAGTGAAGGGTCAGGGAAGGTCGGCTACACCTTC
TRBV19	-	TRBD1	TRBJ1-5	CASTTGQGFDQPQHF	TGTGCCAGTACCACCGGACAGGGGTTCGATCAGCCCCAGCATTTT
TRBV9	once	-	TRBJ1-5	CASSWDSNQPQHF	TGTGCCAGCAGCTGGGACTCCAATCAGCCCCAGCATTTT
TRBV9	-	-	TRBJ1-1	CASSLRQENTEAFF	TGTGCCAGCAGCCTTAGACAGGAGAACACTGAAGCTTTCTTT
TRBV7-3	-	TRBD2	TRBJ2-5	CASSPQRGGRETQYF	TGTGCCAGCAGCCCCCAGCGGGGGGGCCGAGAGACCCAGTACTTC
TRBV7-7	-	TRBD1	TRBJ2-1	CASSLVGGQGTEQFF	TGTGCCAGCAGCTTAGTGGGGGGACAGGGTACTGAGCAGTTCTTC
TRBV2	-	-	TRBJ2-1	CASSTADEQFF	TGTGCCAGCAGTACCGCAGATGAGCAGTTCTTC
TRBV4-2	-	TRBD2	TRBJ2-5	CASSPGGGESGTQYF	TGTGCCAGCAGCCCCGGCGGGGGAGAGTCTGGGACCCAGTACTTC
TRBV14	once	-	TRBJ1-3	CASRSQGSGNTIYF	TGTGCCAGCCGCTCCCAGGGCTCTGGAAACACCATATATTTT